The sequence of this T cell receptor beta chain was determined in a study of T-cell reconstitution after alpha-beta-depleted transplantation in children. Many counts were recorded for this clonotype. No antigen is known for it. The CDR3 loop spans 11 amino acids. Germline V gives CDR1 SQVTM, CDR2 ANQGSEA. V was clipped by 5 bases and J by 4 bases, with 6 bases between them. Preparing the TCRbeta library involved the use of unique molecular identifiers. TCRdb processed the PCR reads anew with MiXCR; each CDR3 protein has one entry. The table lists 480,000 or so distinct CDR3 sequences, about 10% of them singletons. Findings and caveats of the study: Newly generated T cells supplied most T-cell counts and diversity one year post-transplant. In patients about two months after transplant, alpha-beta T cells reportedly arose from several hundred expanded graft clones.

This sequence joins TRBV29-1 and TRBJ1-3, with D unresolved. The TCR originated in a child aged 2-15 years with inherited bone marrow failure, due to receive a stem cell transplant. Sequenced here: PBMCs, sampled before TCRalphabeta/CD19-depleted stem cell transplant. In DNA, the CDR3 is TGCAGCGTTCCCATCGGAAACACCATATATTTT. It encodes CSVPIGNTIYF. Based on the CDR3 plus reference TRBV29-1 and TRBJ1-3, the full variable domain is SAVISQKPSRDICQRGTSLTIQCQVDSQVTMMFWYRQQPGQSLTLIATANQGSEATYESGFVIDKFPISRPNLTFSTLTVSNMSPEDSSIYLCSVPIGNTIYFGEGSWLTVV.